A single sample is the source of the 2 T cell receptor beta chains below, sequenced in a study of T cell repertoires in cytomegalovirus infection (dated by TCRdb to about 2019). These reads were obtained on an Illumina HiSeq 1500. TCRdb applied fastp at Q25 and MiXCR to the public reads, then kept only in-frame beta chains. A single entry per CDR3 protein holds the most common genes and DNA from its merged rows. This sample gives fewer than 550,000 distinct CDR3 sequences in total; about 15% of them show up just once. The top ten clones comprise roughly 25% of the sample. Sequenced material: CD8+ T cells from PBMCs. The origin of the receptors is a human donor in good health (CMV status not recorded). Some clones in this sample may be carry-over from other donors' samples.

This clonotype was recorded many times. The chain links TRBV7-2 to TRBJ2-7; 8 bases agree with TRBD2. This CDR3 spans 16 amino acids. Germline V gives CDR1 SGHTA, CDR2 FQGNSA. The J segment lost 0 bases and the V segment lost 5 bases, leaving 9 bases of the junction unmatched. In DNA form, the CDR3 reads TGTGCCAGCAGCCGCCCCCAAAGCGGGAGCTCCTACGAGCAGTACTTC. Residues: CASSRPQSGSSYEQYF.

The table lists this clonotype with many counts. The rearrangement links TRBV7-3 to TRBJ1-1; no clear D gene. V was pared by 0 bases and J by 4 bases, with 6 bases between. The CDR3 loop spans 13 amino acids. CDR1 is SGHTA and CDR2 is FQGTGA in the germline V gene. Here the CDR3 reads CASSLTKSTEAFF. The CDR3 coding sequence is TGTGCCAGCAGCTTAACCAAGAGCACTGAAGCTTTCTTT.